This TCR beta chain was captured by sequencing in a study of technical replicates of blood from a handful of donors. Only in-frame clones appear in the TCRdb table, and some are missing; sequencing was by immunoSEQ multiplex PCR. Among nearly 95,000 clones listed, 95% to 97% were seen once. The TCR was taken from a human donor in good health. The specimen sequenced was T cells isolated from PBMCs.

CDR3 bases: TGTGCCTGGAGTGTGGGGGGCTCCTACGAGCAGTACTTC. It translates to CAWSVGGSYEQYF. The chain carries TRBV30 and TRBJ2-7, with D tentatively TRBD2 (6 bases). Between the trimmed V and J ends, which lost 0 bases and 0 bases, there was a span of 6 bases. Germline lookup yields CDR1 GTSNPN and CDR2 SVGIG (reference sequence). CDR3 length: 13 residues.